The sequence of this T cell receptor (beta chain) was determined in a study of blood T cell repertoires in COVID-19. Study overall: Samples came from the United States, Italy and Spain, spanning acute and convalescent COVID-19. Sources were T cells, B-cell-depleted T cells, or PBMCs; the material itself was cDNA or gDNA.

Seattle patients were enrolled during active infection and followed longitudinally. Germline-derived CDR1 and CDR2 are SGHAT and FQNNGV. V was shortened by 3 bases and J by 6 bases, with 12 bases between the two germline ends. The CDR3 extends over 14 amino acids. In the source study's methods: From reference gene primer amplification, estimates of nucleated cell counts were derived. Profiling relied on immunoSEQ multiplex PCR, and the TCRdb table lists in-frame clones only, not all of them. Clone size and V and J calls were adopted from that table, with D and trimming inferred from the DNA. The table lists about 300,000 clones, roughly 91% of them singletons.

This sequence was found in a woman under 40 with COVID-19, enrolled during active disease. J is TRBJ1-3 and V is TRBV11-2; D gene uncertain. The specimen sequenced was peripheral blood. This CDR3 is CASSFGTDPNTIYF. In nucleotides, the CDR3 is TGTGCCAGCAGCTTTGGCACAGACCCAAACACCATATATTTT.